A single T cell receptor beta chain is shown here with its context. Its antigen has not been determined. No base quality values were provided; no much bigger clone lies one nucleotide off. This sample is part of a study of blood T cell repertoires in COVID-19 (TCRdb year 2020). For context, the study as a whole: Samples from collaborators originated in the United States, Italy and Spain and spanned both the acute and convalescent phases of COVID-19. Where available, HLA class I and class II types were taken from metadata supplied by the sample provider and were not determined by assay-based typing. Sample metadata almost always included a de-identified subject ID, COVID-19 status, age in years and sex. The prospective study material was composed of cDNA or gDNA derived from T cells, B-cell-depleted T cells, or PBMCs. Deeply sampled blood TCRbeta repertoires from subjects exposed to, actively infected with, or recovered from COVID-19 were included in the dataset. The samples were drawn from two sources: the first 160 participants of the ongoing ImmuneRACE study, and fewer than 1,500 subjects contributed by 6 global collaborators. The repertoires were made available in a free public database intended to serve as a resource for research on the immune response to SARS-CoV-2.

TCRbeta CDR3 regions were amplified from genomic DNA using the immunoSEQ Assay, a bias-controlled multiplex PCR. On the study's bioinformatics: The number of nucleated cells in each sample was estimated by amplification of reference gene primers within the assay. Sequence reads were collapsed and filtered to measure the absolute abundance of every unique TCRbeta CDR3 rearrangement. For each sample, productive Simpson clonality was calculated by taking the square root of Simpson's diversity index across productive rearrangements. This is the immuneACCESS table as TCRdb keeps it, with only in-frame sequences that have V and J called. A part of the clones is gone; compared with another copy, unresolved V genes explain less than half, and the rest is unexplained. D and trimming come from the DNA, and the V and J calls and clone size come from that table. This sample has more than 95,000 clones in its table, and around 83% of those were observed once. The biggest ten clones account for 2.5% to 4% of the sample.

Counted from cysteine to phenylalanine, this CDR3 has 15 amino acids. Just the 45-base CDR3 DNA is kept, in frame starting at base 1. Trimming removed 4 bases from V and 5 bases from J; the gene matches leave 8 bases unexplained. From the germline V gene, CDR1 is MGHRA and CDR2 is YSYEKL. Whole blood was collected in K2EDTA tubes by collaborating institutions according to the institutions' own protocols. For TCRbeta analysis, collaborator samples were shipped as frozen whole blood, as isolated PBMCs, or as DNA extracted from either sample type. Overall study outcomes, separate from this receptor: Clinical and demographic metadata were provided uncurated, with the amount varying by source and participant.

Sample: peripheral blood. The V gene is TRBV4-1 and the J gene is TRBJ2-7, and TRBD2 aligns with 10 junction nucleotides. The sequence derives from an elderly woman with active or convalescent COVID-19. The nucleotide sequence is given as TGCGCCAGCAGCCCAAGCGGGACTAGCGTCGACGAGCAGTACTTC. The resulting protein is CASSPSGTSVDEQYF.